Below are 19 T cell receptor beta chains sequenced from a single sample in a study of T cells after yellow fever vaccination. TCRdb called the 5' RACE reads again in MiXCR, with one record for every CDR3 protein. The sample records about 96,000 distinct CDR3 sequences, 8.9% being singletons. The input for sequencing was CD8+ T cells not binding an NS4B(214-222) dextramer, sorted from PBMCs, taken approximately 16 days after the first yellow fever vaccination. Source of these receptors: a man younger than 35 who received the YFV17D yellow fever vaccine.

On this clonotype itself: A read error is possible here, since a much larger clone lies one base away. The DNA for the CDR3 is TGTGCCAGCAGTTACTCTCACCGCCGGACTGAAAAACTGTTTTTT. This gives the protein CASSYSHRRTEKLFF. This chain joins TRBV6-2 or TRBV6-3 and TRBJ1-4; D remains ambiguous. Trimming left V 0 bases short and J 7 bases short, with 12 bases between. The CDR3 has 15 amino acids. Germline values: CDR1 MNHEY, CDR2 SVGEGT.

This clonotype showed up just a few times. For the CDR3, the DNA is TGTGCCAGCAGCGGGGATAGCGGGGGAGCCTACGAGCAGTACTTC. This encodes CASSGDSGGAYEQYF. The J gene is TRBJ2-7, the V gene TRBV9; 9 bases agree with TRBD2. The junction had 6 bases not matched to a gene; V was cut back by 3 bases and J by 2 bases. Germline loops: CDR1 SGDLS, CDR2 YYNGEE. There are 15 residues in the CDR3.

This clonotype was recorded at least ten times. The genes are TRBV10-3 and TRBJ2-7; unclear D gene. The CDR3 has 14 residues. Germline CDR1 reads ENHRY; CDR2 reads SYGVKD. Between the trimmed V and J ends, which lost 3 bases and 0 bases, there was a span of 9 bases. The CDR3 DNA reads as TGTGCCATCAGTGACCCTTTGAGCTCCTACGAGCAGTACTTC. Translation: CAISDPLSSYEQYF.

This clonotype was seen a few times. This sequence joins TRBV28 and TRBJ1-5, with unresolved D. This CDR3 is 17 amino acids long. Germline CDR1 is MDHEN and CDR2 is SYDVKM. With 6 bases removed from V and 5 bases from J, the gap between germline ends came to 23 bases. DNA for the CDR3: TGTGCCAGCAGAAATTCTGCTGGCCGGATTTGGGATCAGCCCCAGCATTTT. This encodes CASRNSAGRIWDQPQHF.

J is TRBJ2-7 and V is TRBV5-4; the match to TRBD1 covers 7 bases. There are 12 residues in the CDR3. V shed 4 bases and J 4 bases; nucleotides not matched to a gene: 2. CDR1 SGHNT and CDR2 YYREEE come from the germline V gene (reference sequence). The CDR3 reads CASSQTGYEQYF. As DNA, the CDR3 is TGTGCCAGCAGCCAGACAGGGTACGAGCAGTACTTC.

This clonotype was picked up many times. The chain combines TRBV2 with TRBJ2-6; D may be TRBD1 (6 bases). This CDR3 comprises 17 residues. V shed 2 bases and J shed 0 bases, with 11 bases lying between them. The germline gives CDR1 SNHLY, CDR2 FYNNEI. CDR3 sequence: CASSEIQGVSGANVLTF. The DNA of the CDR3 is TGTGCCAGCAGTGAAATACAGGGTGTCTCTGGGGCCAACGTCCTGACTTTC. Combining the CDR3 with reference TRBV2 and TRBJ2-6 gives the whole variable domain EPEVTQTPSHQVTQMGQEVILRCVPISNHLYFYWYRQILGQKVEFLVSFYNNEISEKSEIFDDQFSVERPDGSNFTLKIRSTKLEDSAMYFCASSEIQGVSGANVLTFGAGSRLTVL.

V is TRBV12-5 and J is TRBJ2-2; 7 bases map to TRBD1. The CDR3 is 14 residues long. Germline V gene lookup returns CDR1 LGHNT and CDR2 FRNRAP. The V and J ends lost 6 bases and 1 base, in that order; junction bases with no gene match: 2. The CDR3 sequence: CASGRTGNTGELFF. CDR3 bases: TGTGCTAGTGGCAGGACAGGGAACACCGGGGAGCTGTTTTTT.

The chain has TRBV30 and TRBJ1-1, with TRBD1 as a possible D gene (5 bases). V dropped 0 bases and J dropped 7 bases, with 9 bases sitting between them. Germline V gene data show CDR1 as GTSNPN and CDR2 as SVGIG (reference sequence). The CDR3 extends over 12 amino acids. The CDR3 protein is CAWSVPGNEAFF. As DNA, the CDR3 is TGTGCCTGGAGTGTACCAGGGAATGAAGCTTTCTTT.

The CDR3 spells CASSESDALGETQYF. DNA of the CDR3: TGCGCCAGCAGTGAGTCGGACGCACTTGGAGAGACCCAGTACTTC. This chain uses TRBV10-2 with TRBJ2-5; D remains unclear. Trimming took 0 bases from V and 4 from J, leaving 12 bases between them. The length of the CDR3 is 15 residues. Germline CDR1 is WSHSY and CDR2 is SAAADI.

This clonotype was recorded many times. The chain recombines TRBV4-2 with TRBJ2-7, with TRBD2 matching 11 bases. The V segment lost 1 base and the J segment 5 bases; nucleotides outside the gene matches: 7. Germline CDR1 and CDR2: LGHNA and YNFKEQ. The CDR3 spans 16 residues. Written as DNA, the CDR3 is TGTGCCAGCAGCCAAGCCGTAGCGGGGGGGCCCAACGAGCAGTACTTC. This encodes CASSQAVAGGPNEQYF.

This chain uses TRBV29-1 with TRBJ2-7; 8 bases agree with TRBD1. The CDR3 spans 12 residues. Trimming cost V 4 bases and J 4 bases; bases outside gene matches: 3. Germline assignment: CDR1 SQVTM and CDR2 ANQGSEA. The CDR3 DNA sequence: TGCAGCGTTGTGACAGGGGAATACGAGCAGTACTTC. Protein: CSVVTGEYEQYF.

The CDR3 reads CASSPGLKDTDTQYF. CDR3 coding DNA: TGTGCCAGCAGCCCGGGACTCAAAGACACAGATACGCAGTATTTT. J is TRBJ2-3 and V is TRBV7-9; perhaps TRBD2 as D (6 bases). Germline CDR1 and CDR2: SEHNR and FQNEAQ (reference sequence). The CDR3 consists of 15 residues. V dropped 5 bases and J dropped 2 bases, with 14 bases sitting between them.

This clonotype appeared a few times. V gene TRBV7-9 combines with J gene TRBJ1-3; a weak D match, TRBD1 (5 bases). V lost 3 bases and J 4 bases, leaving 13 bases between the germline ends. In germline, CDR1 is SEHNR, CDR2 FQNEAQ (reference sequence). This CDR3 region has 15 residues. This chain's CDR3 is CASSFPRGRGNTIYF. The CDR3 coding sequence is TGTGCCAGCAGCTTTCCGAGGGGACGGGGAAACACCATATATTTT.

This rearrangement joins TRBV20-1 to TRBJ2-7; 7 nucleotides match TRBD2. J gave up 3 bases and V 6 bases, and 8 bases lay outside the gene matches. CDR1 is DFQATT and CDR2 is SNEGSKA in the germline V gene (reference sequence). CDR3 length equals 13 residues. CDR3: CSATSGTNYEQYF. CDR3 nucleotides: TGCAGTGCCACTTCCGGGACTAACTACGAGCAGTACTTC.

The chain combines TRBV5-1 with TRBJ2-5; a possible D gene is TRBD2 (5 bases). CDR3 size: 15 residues. Trimming removed 0 bases from V and 5 bases from J, with 14 bases in between. CDR1 is SGHRS, CDR2 YFSETQ, per germline. CDR3 region: CASSLDSRDGETQYF. CDR3 nucleotides: TGCGCCAGCAGCTTGGATAGTCGGGATGGGGAGACCCAGTACTTC.

J is TRBJ2-7 and V is TRBV5-1, with D perhaps TRBD2 (6 bases). There are 14 residues in the CDR3. Trimming removed 0 bases at V and 2 bases at J, with 9 bases between. Germline V gives CDR1 SGHRS, CDR2 YFSETQ. CDR3 protein: CASSLAGGTYEQYF. CDR3 DNA sequence: TGCGCCAGCAGCTTGGCCGGGGGAACCTACGAGCAGTACTTC. The complete variable domain, with remaining parts taken from reference TRBV5-1 and TRBJ2-7, reads KAGVTQTPRYLIKTRGQQVTLSCSPISGHRSVSWYQQTPGQGLQFLFEYFSETQRNKGNFPGRFSGRQFSNSRSEMNVSTLELGDSALYLCASSLAGGTYEQYFGPGTRLTVT.

This clonotype was seen a handful of times. The chain couples TRBV15 to TRBJ2-5, with D perhaps being TRBD1 or TRBD2 (5 bases each). The germline V gene encodes CDR1 LNHNV and CDR2 YYDKDF (reference sequence). Trimming removed 3 bases at V and 3 bases at J, with 17 bases between. The CDR3 has 16 residues. CDR3 residues: CATSSWTGQDKETQYF. The CDR3 DNA follows: TGTGCCACCAGCAGCTGGACGGGGCAGGACAAAGAGACCCAGTACTTC.

Only a few counts were recorded for this clonotype. The chain recombines TRBV7-9 with TRBJ2-1; 7 bases align to TRBD2. Germline V gene sequence: CDR1 SEHNR, CDR2 FQNEAQ (reference sequence). This CDR3 contains 15 residues. With 1 base clipped from V and 4 bases from J, the junction kept 4 bases outside the gene matches. In DNA, the CDR3 is TGTGCCAGCAGCTTAGAACCGCGGGGGTACAATGAGCAGTTCTTC. This translates into CASSLEPRGYNEQFF.

The V gene is TRBV7-6, the J gene TRBJ2-7, with TRBD2 as a possible D gene (5 bases). Looked up from germline, CDR1 is SGHVS and CDR2 is FNYEAQ. This CDR3 is built from 16 residues. V dropped 5 bases and J dropped 0 bases, with 17 bases sitting between them. CDR3 sequence (DNA): TGTGCCAGCAGCCCTTTTCCTTCCCGGGGCTCCTACGAGCAGTACTTC. This codes for CASSPFPSRGSYEQYF.